The table lists the clone carrying this TCR beta chain with a count of one. The antigen is not known. The data derive from a study of blood T cells in healthy people across ages. General study points: While age rose, TCR beta diversity per million T cells dropped in a roughly linear way.

Germline lookup yields CDR1 MDHEN and CDR2 SYDVKM. The CDR3 sequence is 16 residues long. Trimming cost V 3 bases and J 0 bases, with 11 bases left between them. Healthy Caucasian individuals from Russia aged about 6 to 95 served as donors. The use of a sample-barcoded 5' primer and a J-beta primer mix characterized a second PCR of about 7 to 12 cycles. Each cDNA molecule carried a tag from a template-switch adaptor that contained 12 random nucleotides. TCRdb re-called the 5' RACE reads with MiXCR, one entry per CDR3 protein. Found here are 780,000 or so distinct CDR3 sequences, more than 50% of them singletons; the top ten hold around 25%.

The V gene is TRBV28, the J gene TRBJ1-4; tentatively, D is TRBD1 (5 bases). Source material: blood. The receptor was derived from a man aged 40-49 years in good health. Here the CDR3 reads CASSLGPDSTNEKLFF. The CDR3, as DNA: TGTGCCAGCAGTTTGGGACCTGATTCAACTAATGAAAAACTGTTTTTT.